The sequence of this TCR beta chain was determined in a study of Ad26.COV2.S vaccination and SARS-CoV-2 variants. General study points: Reported post-vaccination CD8+ and CD4+ T cell responses to spike showed substantial breadth. Overall T cell responses may have been underestimated by the analyses of TCR breadth and depth. Non-spike TCR breadth did not differ much between vaccine and placebo recipients.

Generated by immunoSEQ multiplex PCR, the TCRdb table keeps only in-frame clones and is missing some. There are hundreds of thousands of clones in the sample; approximately 90% occur only once, and 3% to 5% lies in the top ten. Looked up from germline, CDR1 is MNHEY and CDR2 is SMNVEV (reference sequence). CDR3 length: 11 amino acids. V lost 7 bases to trimming and J lost 1 base, with 4 bases between them. On this clone: Its matching antigen is unknown.

The TCR was taken from a human donor who had recovered from COVID-19. Source: peripheral blood, taken after recovery from COVID-19. The chain links TRBV27 to TRBJ1-2; no definite D call. The CDR3 loop reads CASKGNYGYTF. The DNA of the CDR3 is TGTGCCAGCAAGGGTAACTATGGCTACACCTTC.